This TCR beta chain was sequenced for a study of response to subunit inactivated influenza vaccine. The CDR3 runs 13 residues. In germline, CDR1 is LNHNV, CDR2 YYDKDF (reference sequence). V lost 3 bases, J lost 0 bases, and 5 bases lay in between. A single record per CDR3 protein comes from TCRdb applying MiXCR to the RT-PCR reads. The repertoire holds about 190,000 distinct CDR3 sequences, with around 15% as singletons. The source material was CD8+ T cells sorted from PBMCs, sampled roughly 5 days after vaccination. V is TRBV15 and J is TRBJ2-5; no clear D. The source of this sequence is a man aged 45-65 years who received an inactivated influenza vaccine. The CDR3 reads CATSSRHQETQYF. CDR3 nucleotide sequence: TGTGCCACCAGCAGCAGGCACCAAGAGACCCAGTACTTC.